A selection of T cell receptor beta chains follows, all from one sample in a study of OX40 agonist ivuxolimab in advanced cancers. Profiled with immunoSEQ multiplex PCR; TCRdb holds only in-frame clones, not every one. The data contain about 34,000 clones, about 93% of them singletons. Sample: CD4+ or CD8+ T cells sorted from blood, taken in a trial of the OX40 agonist ivuxolimab. The receptors were gathered from an adult with an advanced solid tumor such as melanoma, head and neck, liver or kidney cancer. CDR3s include the opening cysteine and the closing phenylalanine or tryptophan. D genes are given only for firm matches. Part of the rows lack a size; the others show once, few, many or a class for expanded clones.

clone_size: NA; j_call: TRBJ1-2; v_call: TRBV6-1; d_call: NA; cdr3_nt: TGTGCCAGCAGTGAGTTGTTAGGGACCAACTATGGCTACACCTTC; cdr3_aa: CASSELLGTNYGYTF
clone_size: NA; j_call: TRBJ1-2; v_call: TRBV19; d_call: NA; cdr3_nt: TGTGCCAGTAGGAACCGACAGGTGCCCTATGGCTACACCTTC; cdr3_aa: CASRNRQVPYGYTF
clone_size: once; j_call: TRBJ2-7; v_call: TRBV28; d_call: NA; cdr3_nt: TGTGCCAGCAGTTTAGTGACAGCGAGCTCCTACGAGCAGTACTTC; cdr3_aa: CASSLVTASSYEQYF
clone_size: NA; j_call: TRBJ1-2; v_call: TRBV7-2; d_call: TRBD1; cdr3_nt: TGTGCCAGCAGCCCGGGACAGGGGTATGAACTGAACTATGGCTACACCTTC; cdr3_aa: CASSPGQGYELNYGYTF
clone_size: NA; j_call: TRBJ1-5; v_call: TRBV15; d_call: NA; cdr3_nt: TGTGCCACCAGCAGAGATACGGGCATAGGCAATCAGCCCCAGCATTTT; cdr3_aa: CATSRDTGIGNQPQHF
clone_size: NA; j_call: TRBJ1-4; v_call: TRBV6-5; d_call: NA; cdr3_nt: TGTGCCAGCAGTTACGTCGACGGCGTCCTGCTAGAAAAACTGTTTTTT; cdr3_aa: CASSYVDGVLLEKLFF
clone_size: once; j_call: TRBJ2-7; v_call: TRBV5-4; d_call: TRBD1; cdr3_nt: TGTGCCAGCAGCTTAAAGGGACAGGCCTACGAGCAGTACTTC; cdr3_aa: CASSLKGQAYEQYF
clone_size: NA; j_call: TRBJ2-7; v_call: TRBV7-2; d_call: NA; cdr3_nt: TGTGCCAGCAGCTTCCTAGGACACACCTACGAGCAGTACTTC; cdr3_aa: CASSFLGHTYEQYF
clone_size: once; j_call: TRBJ1-1; v_call: TRBV6-4; d_call: NA; cdr3_nt: TGTGCCAGCAGTAGACAGGAGAACACTGAAGCTTTCTTT; cdr3_aa: CASSRQENTEAFF
clone_size: NA; j_call: TRBJ1-2; v_call: TRBV10-2; d_call: TRBD1; cdr3_nt: TGCGCCAGCAGTGAGGATTGGGACAGGGTAGATGGCTACACCTTC; cdr3_aa: CASSEDWDRVDGYTF
clone_size: NA; j_call: TRBJ2-7; v_call: TRBV7-8; d_call: NA; cdr3_nt: TGTGCCAGCAGCTTAGGTCGTCCAAGTGCCGAGCAGTACTTC; cdr3_aa: CASSLGRPSAEQYF
clone_size: once; j_call: TRBJ2-5; v_call: TRBV7-2; d_call: NA; cdr3_nt: TGTGCCAGCAGCCCCCCCCGAGGGGGGTGGCAAGAGACCCAGTACTTC; cdr3_aa: CASSPPRGGWQETQYF
clone_size: NA; j_call: TRBJ1-2; v_call: TRBV28; d_call: NA; cdr3_nt: TGTGCCAGCTGGCCGGGGAGCCCCCATGGCTACACCTTC; cdr3_aa: CASWPGSPHGYTF
clone_size: NA; j_call: TRBJ1-2; v_call: TRBV5-1; d_call: TRBD1; cdr3_nt: TGCGCCAGCAGCTCGGGACAGAACTATGGCTACACCTTC; cdr3_aa: CASSSGQNYGYTF
clone_size: once; j_call: TRBJ2-1; v_call: TRBV7-9; d_call: NA; cdr3_nt: TGTGCCAGCAGCTTAGAGGGGACTGGATCGTTCTTC; cdr3_aa: CASSLEGTGSFF
clone_size: NA; j_call: TRBJ1-1; v_call: TRBV2; d_call: NA; cdr3_nt: TGTGCCAGCAAAAACACTGAAGCTTTCTTT; cdr3_aa: CASKNTEAFF
clone_size: NA; j_call: TRBJ2-1; v_call: TRBV11-2; d_call: NA; cdr3_nt: TGTGCCAGCAGCTTAGGGCAGGGCTCACTGCAGCAGTTCTTC; cdr3_aa: CASSLGQGSLQQFF
clone_size: NA; j_call: TRBJ1-1; v_call: TRBV6-6; d_call: NA; cdr3_nt: TGTGCCAGCAGTTACGTTGTGGACACTGAAGCTTTCTTT; cdr3_aa: CASSYVVDTEAFF
clone_size: NA; j_call: TRBJ2-1; v_call: TRBV18; d_call: TRBD2; cdr3_nt: TGTGCCAGCTCACCACCGACTAGCGGGGGTTACAATGAGCAGTTCTTC; cdr3_aa: CASSPPTSGGYNEQFF
clone_size: NA; j_call: TRBJ1-2; v_call: TRBV19; d_call: NA; cdr3_nt: TGTGCCAGTGGTAGTGTGGAGGTTAACTATGGCTACACCTTC; cdr3_aa: CASGSVEVNYGYTF
clone_size: NA; j_call: TRBJ1-2; v_call: TRBV29-1; d_call: NA; cdr3_nt: TGCAGCGTTGAGGGGGGTGCTTCATATGGCTACACCTTC; cdr3_aa: CSVEGGASYGYTF
clone_size: NA; j_call: TRBJ2-1; v_call: TRBV30; d_call: NA; cdr3_nt: TGTGCCTGGAGTGCTAGGGGACAAGGTAATGAGCAGTTCTTC; cdr3_aa: CAWSARGQGNEQFF
clone_size: NA; j_call: TRBJ2-6; v_call: TRBV6-6; d_call: NA; cdr3_nt: TGTGCCAGTACCCCTAGAGGGGCTGGGGCCAACGTCCTGACTTTC; cdr3_aa: CASTPRGAGANVLTF
clone_size: once; j_call: TRBJ2-7; v_call: TRBV7-9; d_call: TRBD2; cdr3_nt: TGTGCCAGCAGCTCCCAGACTAGCGGGCGTTACGAGCAGTACTTC; cdr3_aa: CASSSQTSGRYEQYF
clone_size: NA; j_call: TRBJ1-4; v_call: TRBV18; d_call: NA; cdr3_nt: TGTGCCAGCTCACCACTCGGAGCAACTAATGAAAAACTGTTTTTT; cdr3_aa: CASSPLGATNEKLFF
clone_size: NA; j_call: TRBJ1-6; v_call: TRBV6-1; d_call: TRBD1; cdr3_nt: TGTGCCAGCAGCATAACAGGGGGCGATTCACCCCTCCACTTT; cdr3_aa: CASSITGGDSPLHF
clone_size: once; j_call: TRBJ2-1; v_call: TRBV4-1; d_call: NA; cdr3_nt: TGCGCCAGCAGCCAAGAATCTAGCGCCCGCTCCTACAATGAGCAGTTCTTC; cdr3_aa: CASSQESSARSYNEQFF
clone_size: NA; j_call: TRBJ1-1; v_call: TRBV2; d_call: NA; cdr3_nt: TGTGCCAGCAGTGCCAGGGGTTACACTGAAGCTTTCTTT; cdr3_aa: CASSARGYTEAFF
clone_size: NA; j_call: TRBJ1-3; v_call: TRBV23-1; d_call: NA; cdr3_nt: TGCGCCAGCAGTCAGTACGGGTACGGAAACACCATATATTTT; cdr3_aa: CASSQYGYGNTIYF
clone_size: once; j_call: TRBJ1-5; v_call: TRBV4-3; d_call: NA; cdr3_nt: TGCGCCAGCAGCCAAGAAAGGGGTCAGCCCCAGCATTTT; cdr3_aa: CASSQERGQPQHF
clone_size: once; j_call: TRBJ2-6; v_call: TRBV27; d_call: TRBD2; cdr3_nt: TGTGCCAGCAGTTCGCTAGCGGCTGGGGCCAACGTCCTGACTTTC; cdr3_aa: CASSSLAAGANVLTF
clone_size: once; j_call: TRBJ2-7; v_call: TRBV7-2; d_call: TRBD2; cdr3_nt: TGTGCCAGCAGCCCACCTACGAGCAGCGGGAGGGCCGACGAGCAGTACTTC; cdr3_aa: CASSPPTSSGRADEQYF
clone_size: NA; j_call: TRBJ2-3; v_call: TRBV6-1; d_call: NA; cdr3_nt: TGTGCCAGCAGTCCTATTAGCACAGATACGCAGTATTTT; cdr3_aa: CASSPISTDTQYF
clone_size: NA; j_call: TRBJ2-5; v_call: TRBV4-3; d_call: NA; cdr3_nt: TGCGCCAGCAGCCAAGATAGAGAGACCCAGTACTTC; cdr3_aa: CASSQDRETQYF
clone_size: NA; j_call: TRBJ1-2; v_call: TRBV5-4; d_call: TRBD1; cdr3_nt: TGTGCCAGCGCGGGACAGGCGAAACTAGATGGCTACACCTTC; cdr3_aa: CASAGQAKLDGYTF
clone_size: NA; j_call: TRBJ1-3; v_call: TRBV7-8; d_call: NA; cdr3_nt: TGTGCCAGCAGCCGCTTGGTTGAGCCTGGAAACACCATATATTTT; cdr3_aa: CASSRLVEPGNTIYF
clone_size: NA; j_call: TRBJ1-5; v_call: TRBV28; d_call: NA; cdr3_nt: TGTGCCAGCAGTTTACTCGTCAGAACAACGCAGCCCCAGCATTTT; cdr3_aa: CASSLLVRTTQPQHF
clone_size: NA; j_call: TRBJ2-7; v_call: TRBV18; d_call: TRBD2; cdr3_nt: TGTGCCAGCTCACCACCGTCTAGCGGGAGCTACGAGCAGTACTTC; cdr3_aa: CASSPPSSGSYEQYF
clone_size: NA; j_call: TRBJ1-5; v_call: TRBV2; d_call: NA; cdr3_nt: TGTGCCAGCAGACCTGGACGGGATCAGCCCCAGCATTTT; cdr3_aa: CASRPGRDQPQHF
clone_size: NA; j_call: TRBJ1-5; v_call: TRBV28; d_call: TRBD1; cdr3_nt: TGTGCCAGCAGTGACAGGGGGCGGCAGCCCCAGCATTTT; cdr3_aa: CASSDRGRQPQHF
clone_size: once; j_call: TRBJ1-1; v_call: TRBV27; d_call: NA; cdr3_nt: TGTGCCAGCAGTTCGCTACAGGGAGGTCGCACTGAAGCTTTCTTT; cdr3_aa: CASSSLQGGRTEAFF
clone_size: few; j_call: TRBJ1-3; v_call: TRBV30; d_call: NA; cdr3_nt: TGTGCCTGGAGTTTGGGGGGCTCTGGAAACACCATATATTTT; cdr3_aa: CAWSLGGSGNTIYF
clone_size: NA; j_call: TRBJ2-2; v_call: TRBV5-5; d_call: NA; cdr3_nt: TGTGCCAGCAGCGTCCGGGACTTTAACACCGGGGAGCTGTTTTTT; cdr3_aa: CASSVRDFNTGELFF
clone_size: NA; j_call: TRBJ2-1; v_call: TRBV19; d_call: NA; cdr3_nt: TGTGCCAGTAGCCAACTACCCCAGGGAGAGCAGTTCTTC; cdr3_aa: CASSQLPQGEQFF
clone_size: once; j_call: TRBJ2-7; v_call: TRBV28; d_call: TRBD2; cdr3_nt: TGTGCCAGTACAGCGGGGGCATACGAGCAGTACTTC; cdr3_aa: CASTAGAYEQYF
clone_size: NA; j_call: TRBJ2-7; v_call: TRBV15; d_call: NA; cdr3_nt: TGTGCCACCGACGACATCCTCTCCGAGCAGTACTTC; cdr3_aa: CATDDILSEQYF
clone_size: few; j_call: TRBJ1-5; v_call: TRBV2; d_call: TRBD1; cdr3_nt: TGTGCCAGCAGTAGGGACAGTAGCAATCAGCCCCAGCATTTT; cdr3_aa: CASSRDSSNQPQHF
clone_size: once; j_call: TRBJ2-5; v_call: TRBV11-2; d_call: TRBD1; cdr3_nt: TGTGCCAGCAGCCGGGACAGGGCGGAGACCCAGTACTTC; cdr3_aa: CASSRDRAETQYF
clone_size: NA; j_call: TRBJ1-2; v_call: TRBV2; d_call: TRBD1; cdr3_nt: TGTGCCAGCAGTGCGCAGGGGGGACCCTATGGCTACACCTTC; cdr3_aa: CASSAQGGPYGYTF